This T cell receptor (beta chain) was found in a study of T cells in localized non-small cell lung cancer. Some clones are missing from TCRdb's copy, which holds only in-frame ones; the method was immunoSEQ multiplex PCR. The profile shows 2,400 or so clones, roughly 40% of them singletons. This clone was seen only once. The antigen is undetermined. The authors took atypia-free adjacent lung at least 2 cm from the tumor margin. Regarding the study as a whole: The greatest T cell clonality was found in uninvolved adjacent lung (higher than in tumor). Heterogeneity remains possible because sequencing was limited to only one tumor region. When the top 100 tumor clones were examined, a median 57 of them also appeared in the adjacent lung, which was paired and uninvolved.

There are 13 residues in the CDR3. Trimming left V 7 bases short and J 1 base short, with 13 bases between. In germline, CDR1 is SQVTM, CDR2 ANQGSEA. This specimen consisted of normal lung tissue next to the tumor, obtained before any cancer treatment. The chain uses TRBV29-1 and TRBJ1-1; unclear D gene. This clonotype originated in a man between 40 and 75 years old with stage II lung adenocarcinoma. The CDR3 DNA reads as TGCAGCGGTTCGGGATCCACGAACACTGAAGCTTTCTTT. This gives the protein CSGSGSTNTEAFF. The full variable domain, rest sourced from reference TRBV29-1 and TRBJ1-1, is SAVISQKPSRDICQRGTSLTIQCQVDSQVTMMFWYRQQPGQSLTLIATANQGSEATYESGFVIDKFPISRPNLTFSTLTVSNMSPEDSSIYLCSGSGSTNTEAFFGQGTRLTVV.